Below, 2 T cell receptor beta chains from the same sample are listed, as sequenced in a study of T cells after yellow fever vaccination. TCRdb reanalysed the 5' RACE reads using MiXCR and keeps one entry per CDR3 protein. The data contain about 220,000 distinct CDR3 sequences, approximately 3% of them singletons. The source material was CD4+ T cells sorted from PBMCs, sampled 10 days after the yellow fever booster vaccination. The receptor source for this set is a young man who received the YFV17D yellow fever vaccine.

This clonotype was recorded a few times. V and J are TRBV20-1 and TRBJ1-4; D is unclear. Per germline, CDR1 DFQATT and CDR2 SNEGSKA (reference sequence). Trimming removed 1 base from V and 4 bases from J, with 10 bases in between. The CDR3 is 14 residues long. CDR3 bases: TGCAGTGCTAGAGGCAGAGGGTTTAATGAAAAACTGTTTTTT. Translation gives CSARGRGFNEKLFF.

The table lists this clonotype with a few counts. This chain joins TRBV24-1 and TRBJ2-1; 9 positions match TRBD1. The junction had 18 bases not matched to a gene; V was cut back by 7 bases and J by 6 bases. Germline lookup yields CDR1 KGHDR and CDR2 SFDVKD. This CDR3 contains 18 residues. The DNA of the CDR3 is TGTGCCACCAGCTACTCCCTGGGTCTGGGACAGGGATCCAATGAGCAGTTCTTC. It specifies CATSYSLGLGQGSNEQFF.